Reported below is one T cell receptor beta chain. Per the original methods: Researchers report that nucleated cell counts were estimated from reference gene primer amplification. Using immunoSEQ multiplex PCR, the repertoire was profiled, and TCRdb retains in-frame clones only, with some absent. V, J and clone size derive from that table, while D and trimming were established from the DNA sequence. The sample consists of about 210,000 clones, approximately 78% of them appearing once. This sample stems from a study of blood T cell repertoires in COVID-19. Background on the study: Some COVID-19 samples were acute and others convalescent; all came from the United States, Italy and Spain. Sources were T cells, B-cell-depleted T cells, or PBMCs; the material itself was cDNA or gDNA.

The Seattle site enrolled patients during active infection and followed them longitudinally. The V end was cut by 5 bases, the J end by 2 bases, with 10 bases between. Germline V gene lookup returns CDR1 MDHEN and CDR2 SYDVKM. This CDR3 has 13 amino acids. Material for sequencing was peripheral blood. This TCR came from a woman between 65 and 79 years old with COVID-19, enrolled during active disease. This chain uses TRBV28 with TRBJ2-7; possible D gene TRBD1, 5 bases. The CDR3: CASSMTAPYEQYF. The CDR3 DNA reads as TGTGCCAGCAGTATGACAGCCCCCTACGAGCAGTACTTC.